The rows below give T cell receptor beta chains drawn from one sample of a study of blood T cell repertoires in COVID-19. Method: immunoSEQ multiplex PCR; TCRdb's copy keeps in-frame clones and lacks some. The sample shows around 320,000 clones, 65% to 90% of them seen only once. Sequenced input: peripheral blood. The receptor source for this set is a human donor in a cohort sampled during active COVID-19. Both conserved end residues are part of each CDR3. D genes are given only for firm matches. Not every row has a clone size; where given, it reads once, few, many or a size class.

d_call,v_call,clone_size,j_call,cdr3_nt,cdr3_aa
TRBD1,TRBV2,NA,TRBJ2-3,TGTGCCAGCAGTTTTATGACAGGGGGTTGGACAGATACGCAGTATTTT,CASSFMTGGWTDTQYF
NA,TRBV28,NA,TRBJ1-5,TGTGCCAGCAGAACAGGTCTAAATCAGCCCCAGCATTTT,CASRTGLNQPQHF
TRBD1,TRBV9,NA,TRBJ2-1,TGTGCCAGCAGCGTAGGCCCCTGGACAGGGGGGAGCAATGAGCAGTTCTTC,CASSVGPWTGGSNEQFF
TRBD1,TRBV6-5,few,TRBJ2-2,TGTGCCACCCAAACCGGGACAGGGAAGACCGGGGAGCTGTTTTTT,CATQTGTGKTGELFF
NA,TRBV11-1,NA,TRBJ1-1,TGTGCCAGCAGCTTAGGAGGCCGTGGTGAAGCTTTCTTT,CASSLGGRGEAFF
NA,TRBV2,NA,TRBJ1-5,TGTGCCAGCAGTGAGTCAGGACAAAGCAATCAGCCCCAGCATTTT,CASSESGQSNQPQHF
NA,TRBV5-1,NA,TRBJ2-3,TGCGCCAGCAGCTTGGATGAGACGCAGTATTTT,CASSLDETQYF
TRBD1,TRBV27,NA,TRBJ1-2,TGTGCCAGCAGACATAGGGGACCCCCAGGGGGCGGTATCTATGGCTACACCTTC,CASRHRGPPGGGIYGYTF
NA,TRBV2,NA,TRBJ1-4,TGTGCCAGCAGTGAAGCAGGGGGAGAAAAACTGTTTTTT,CASSEAGGEKLFF
TRBD1,TRBV7-9,NA,TRBJ1-1,TGTGCCAGCAGCTTGGGGACAGGGGTGATCGAAGCTTTCTTT,CASSLGTGVIEAFF
NA,TRBV6-5,NA,TRBJ1-1,TGTGCCAGCACCCTACGGGGGATGAACACTGAAGCTTTCTTT,CASTLRGMNTEAFF
TRBD1,TRBV11-1,NA,TRBJ1-2,TGTGCCAGCAGCCCGCGGGACAGGGTAAATGGCTACACCTTC,CASSPRDRVNGYTF
TRBD2,TRBV18,NA,TRBJ2-1,TGTGCCAGCTCACCACTTAGTAGCGGGGGGGCCTACAATGAGCAGTTCTTC,CASSPLSSGGAYNEQFF
NA,TRBV9,NA,TRBJ1-4,TGTGCCAGCAGCGTAGCGGAAGGGGATAAACTGTTTTTT,CASSVAEGDKLFF
TRBD1,TRBV6-1,NA,TRBJ1-5,TGTGCCAGCAGTGAACGTGGGGACAGTAATCAGCCCCAGCATTTT,CASSERGDSNQPQHF
NA,TRBV29-1,NA,TRBJ1-1,TGCAGCGTCTCAGCCTTGGGGGGGAACACTGAAGCTTTCTTT,CSVSALGGNTEAFF
NA,TRBV24-1,NA,TRBJ2-2,TGTGCCACCAGTGATTTGACAGGGCTAGGCACCGGGGAGCTGTTTTTT,CATSDLTGLGTGELFF
NA,TRBV7-5,NA,TRBJ1-1,TGTGTCAGAAGCTTAAATGAGGCGTCTGTTGAAGCTTTCTTT,CVRSLNEASVEAFF
TRBD2,TRBV11-3,NA,TRBJ2-3,TGTGCCAGCAGCTTAGACACGGGGGGTCCCGGGGATACGCAGTATTTT,CASSLDTGGPGDTQYF
TRBD2,TRBV5-4,NA,TRBJ2-5,TGTGCCAGCAGCCCCGGGGTAGCGGGGGGGCAGGTAGAGACCCAGTACTTC,CASSPGVAGGQVETQYF
TRBD2,TRBV11-3,NA,TRBJ2-3,TGTGCCAGCAGCTTAGGAGCGGGGGCATTAGATACGCAGTATTTT,CASSLGAGALDTQYF
NA,TRBV10-2,NA,TRBJ1-3,TGCGCCAGCAGTGAGTCGACCCGACACTCTGGAAACACCATATATTTT,CASSESTRHSGNTIYF
NA,TRBV10-3,NA,TRBJ1-2,TGTGCCATCAGTGTTGTGGGCAACTATGGCTACACCTTC,CAISVVGNYGYTF
NA,TRBV19,NA,TRBJ1-6,TGTGCCAGTACCCAGACGGGGGGTTCTAATTCACCCCTCCACTTT,CASTQTGGSNSPLHF
TRBD1,TRBV5-1,NA,TRBJ1-1,TGCGCCAGCAGCTTGGGAGGGACAGCGAACACTGAAGCTTTCTTT,CASSLGGTANTEAFF
TRBD1,TRBV7-8,NA,TRBJ2-7,TGTGCCAGCAGAGACAGGGGGGGCACATGGTACTTC,CASRDRGGTWYF
NA,TRBV5-6,once,TRBJ1-6,TGTGCCAGCAGCTTGGCCAGGGGTTCCTATAATTCACCCCTCCACTTT,CASSLARGSYNSPLHF
TRBD1,TRBV5-1,NA,TRBJ2-2,TGCGCCAGCACCAAGGACAGGGAAGACGGGGAGCTGTTTTTT,CASTKDREDGELFF
TRBD1,TRBV9,NA,TRBJ2-5,TGTGCCAGCAGCGCCCCCCGCACAGGGGGCGGGGGAGAGACCCAGTACTTC,CASSAPRTGGGGETQYF
NA,TRBV30,NA,TRBJ1-4,TGTGCCTGGAGTGTATTAGGGGCAGTCTCCTCTAATGAAAAACTGTTTTTT,CAWSVLGAVSSNEKLFF
NA,TRBV4-1,NA,TRBJ2-5,TGCGCCAGCAGCCAACAGGGGCGGGGGGAGACCCAGTACTTC,CASSQQGRGETQYF
TRBD1,TRBV12-3/TRBV12-4,NA,TRBJ2-7,TGTGCCAGCACGTGGACAGGGGCGGAAGAGCAGTACTTC,CASTWTGAEEQYF
NA,TRBV5-1,once,TRBJ2-5,TGCGCCAGCAGTAACTTCCAAGAGACCCAGTACTTC,CASSNFQETQYF
NA,TRBV5-1,NA,TRBJ2-3,TGCGCCAGCAGCCTCAGGCCCTCCTCTGTAGATACGCAGTATTTT,CASSLRPSSVDTQYF
NA,TRBV5-1,NA,TRBJ2-1,TGCGCCAGCAGCTTGGAGCTAGCCAATGAGCAGTTCTTC,CASSLELANEQFF
TRBD2,TRBV7-3,NA,TRBJ2-1,TGTGCCAGCAGCCCACTAGCGGGGGCTTCTAATGAGCAGTTCTTC,CASSPLAGASNEQFF
TRBD2,TRBV27,NA,TRBJ2-7,TGTGCCAGCAGTTTATACCTCCCAGGACGGTCGGGAGGTGGCAGTCCCTACGAGCAGTACTTC,CASSLYLPGRSGGGSPYEQYF
NA,TRBV30,few,TRBJ1-1,TGTGCCTGGAGAAAGAAGGACAGTGCCAGCACTGAAGCTTTCTTT,CAWRKKDSASTEAFF
TRBD1,TRBV28,NA,TRBJ1-2,TGTGCCACGCAGGGACAGAACCGGGACTCGTATGGCTACACCTTC,CATQGQNRDSYGYTF
NA,TRBV7-9,NA,TRBJ1-1,TGTGCCAGCAGCCCACAGACCATGAACACTGAAGCTTTCTTT,CASSPQTMNTEAFF
TRBD1,TRBV11-2,NA,TRBJ2-2,TGTGCCAGCACTAACCGACAGGGTAACACCGGGGAGCTGTTTTTT,CASTNRQGNTGELFF
TRBD2,TRBV7-3,NA,TRBJ2-7,TGTGCCAGCAGCTTAACCGGACTAGCGGGGCCCTCCTACGAGCAGTACTTC,CASSLTGLAGPSYEQYF
NA,TRBV18,once,TRBJ1-5,TGTGCCAGCTCACTAAGCAATCAGCCCCAGCATTTT,CASSLSNQPQHF
TRBD1,TRBV18,once,TRBJ2-1,TGTGCCAGCTCGTCAACCCCCGGGACAGGGGTGTTCAATGAGCAGTTCTTC,CASSSTPGTGVFNEQFF
NA,TRBV21-1,few,TRBJ2-7,TGTGCCAGCACTCTCAAAGGGAGCCTGGCCTACGAGCAGTACTTC,CASTLKGSLAYEQYF
NA,TRBV12-3/TRBV12-4,NA,TRBJ2-3,TGTGCCAGCAGGGAGACAGATACGCAGTATTTT,CASRETDTQYF
TRBD1,TRBV7-8,NA,TRBJ2-3,TGTGCCAGCAGGCCCGGGACAGGGGGGACAGATACGCAGTATTTT,CASRPGTGGTDTQYF
NA,TRBV7-2,NA,TRBJ1-2,TGTGCCAGCAGCTTCGGACAGCCCGCTAACTATGGCTACACCTTC,CASSFGQPANYGYTF